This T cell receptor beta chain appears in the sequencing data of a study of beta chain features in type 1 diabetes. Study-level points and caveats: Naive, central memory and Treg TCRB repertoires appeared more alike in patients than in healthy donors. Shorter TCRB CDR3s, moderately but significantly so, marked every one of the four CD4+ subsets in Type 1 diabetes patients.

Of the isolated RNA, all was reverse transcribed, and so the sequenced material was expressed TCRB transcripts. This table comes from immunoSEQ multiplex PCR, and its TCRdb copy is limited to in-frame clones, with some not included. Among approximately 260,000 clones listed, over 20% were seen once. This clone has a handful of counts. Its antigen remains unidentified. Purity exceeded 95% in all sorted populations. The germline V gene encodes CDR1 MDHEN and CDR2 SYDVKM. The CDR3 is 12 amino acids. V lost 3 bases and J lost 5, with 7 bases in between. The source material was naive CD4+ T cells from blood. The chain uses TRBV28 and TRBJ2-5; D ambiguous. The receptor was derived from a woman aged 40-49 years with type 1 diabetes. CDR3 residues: CASSFLGETQYF. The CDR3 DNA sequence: TGTGCCAGCAGTTTTCTGGGCGAGACCCAGTACTTC.